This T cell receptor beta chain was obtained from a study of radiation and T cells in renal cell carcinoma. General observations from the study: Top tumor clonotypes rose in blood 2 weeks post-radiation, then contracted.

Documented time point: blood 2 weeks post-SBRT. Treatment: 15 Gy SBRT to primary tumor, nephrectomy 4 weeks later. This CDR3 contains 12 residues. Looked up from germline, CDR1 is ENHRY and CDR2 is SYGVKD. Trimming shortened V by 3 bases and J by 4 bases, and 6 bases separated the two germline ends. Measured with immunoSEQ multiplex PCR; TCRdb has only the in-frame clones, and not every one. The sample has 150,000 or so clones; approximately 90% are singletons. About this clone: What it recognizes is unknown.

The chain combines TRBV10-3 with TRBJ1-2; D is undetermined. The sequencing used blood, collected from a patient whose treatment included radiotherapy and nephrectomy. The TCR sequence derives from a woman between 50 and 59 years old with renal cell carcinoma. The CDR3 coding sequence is TGTGCCATCAGTGAAGACTCCTATGGCTACACCTTC. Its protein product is CAISEDSYGYTF.